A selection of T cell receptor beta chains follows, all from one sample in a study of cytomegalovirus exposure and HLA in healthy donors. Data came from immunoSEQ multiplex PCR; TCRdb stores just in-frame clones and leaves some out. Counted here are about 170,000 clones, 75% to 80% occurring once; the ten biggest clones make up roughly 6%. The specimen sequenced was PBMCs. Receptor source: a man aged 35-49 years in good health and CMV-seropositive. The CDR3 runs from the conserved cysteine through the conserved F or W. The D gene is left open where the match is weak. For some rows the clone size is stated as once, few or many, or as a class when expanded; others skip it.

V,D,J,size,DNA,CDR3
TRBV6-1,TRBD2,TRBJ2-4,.,TGTGCCAGCCTCCAGTCTAGCGGAAGCAAAAACATTCAGTACTTC,CASLQSSGSKNIQYF
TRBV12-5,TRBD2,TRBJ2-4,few,TGTGCTAGTAACGGGGGGGACATTCAGTACTTC,CASNGGDIQYF
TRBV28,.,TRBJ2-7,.,TGTGCCGCCTCTGGCCCGTCCGAGCAGTACTTC,CAASGPSEQYF
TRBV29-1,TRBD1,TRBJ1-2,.,TGCAGCGTTGAAGAAGGGACAGGGAAAGATGGCTACACCTTC,CSVEEGTGKDGYTF
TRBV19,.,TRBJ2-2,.,TGTGCCAGTAGTATTGCTAGCGTGGCCGGGGAGCTGTTTTTT,CASSIASVAGELFF
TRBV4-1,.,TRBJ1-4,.,TGCGCCAGCAGCCAGGACACGGTTTCAAATGAAAAACTGTTTTTT,CASSQDTVSNEKLFF
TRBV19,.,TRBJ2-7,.,TGTGCCAGTCGGTCAGGGTCGGATTACGAGCAGTACTTC,CASRSGSDYEQYF
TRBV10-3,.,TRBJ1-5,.,TGTGCCATCAGGAGGGGGTACGGCAATCAGCCCCAGCATTTT,CAIRRGYGNQPQHF
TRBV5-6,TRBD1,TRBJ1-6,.,TGTGCCAGCAGCGTGAGGGACAGGGTCTCACCCCTCCACTTT,CASSVRDRVSPLHF
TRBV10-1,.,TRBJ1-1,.,TGCGCCAGCAGTGAAGAGGGACTTTCTACCCAAGCTTTCTTT,CASSEEGLSTQAFF
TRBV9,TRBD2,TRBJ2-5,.,TGTGCCAGCAGCGCGACGGGACTAGCGGGAGCAGAGACCCAGTACTTC,CASSATGLAGAETQYF
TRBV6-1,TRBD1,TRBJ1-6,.,TGTGCCAGCAGCCGAGGGACAGGGAGTTTTTCACCCCTCCACTTT,CASSRGTGSFSPLHF
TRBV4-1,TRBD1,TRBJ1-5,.,TGCGCCAGCAGCCGTGACAGGGGCGACAATCAGCCCCAGCATTTT,CASSRDRGDNQPQHF
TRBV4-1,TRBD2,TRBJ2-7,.,TGCGCCAGCAGCCAATCGCCGGCGGGAGGGTCCTACGAGCAGTACTTC,CASSQSPAGGSYEQYF
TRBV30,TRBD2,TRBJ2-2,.,TGTGCCTGGAGCCTCAAAGGGCGGGGGGACACCGGGGAGCTGTTTTTT,CAWSLKGRGDTGELFF
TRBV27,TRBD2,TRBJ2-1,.,TGTGCCAGCAGTTTAGGAGCGGGAGTATCCAATGAGCAGTTCTTC,CASSLGAGVSNEQFF
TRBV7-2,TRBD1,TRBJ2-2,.,TGTGCCAGCAGCACTTACAGGGGAGTGGACACCGGGGAGCTGTTTTTT,CASSTYRGVDTGELFF
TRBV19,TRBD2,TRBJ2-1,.,TGTGCCAGTAGTATTGGGCTAGCGGGGTATAGTTCATCCAACTACAATGAGCAGTTCTTC,CASSIGLAGYSSSNYNEQFF
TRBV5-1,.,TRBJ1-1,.,TGCGCCAGCAGCCCGGGGTACACTGAAGCTTTCTTT,CASSPGYTEAFF
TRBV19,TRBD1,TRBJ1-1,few,TGTGCCAGTAGTACCTCGGACAGGGGGAACACTGAAGCTTTCTTT,CASSTSDRGNTEAFF
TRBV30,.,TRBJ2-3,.,TGTGCCTGCTCCCGAGAAACAGATACGCAGTATTTT,CACSRETDTQYF
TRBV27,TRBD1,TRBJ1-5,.,TGTGCCAGCAGTACAAGGACAGGTAATCAGCCCCAGCATTTT,CASSTRTGNQPQHF
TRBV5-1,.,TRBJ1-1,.,TGCGCCAGCAGCTTGGCCGCCGGGTTGAACACTGAAGCTTTCTTT,CASSLAAGLNTEAFF
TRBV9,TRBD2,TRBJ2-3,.,TGTGCCAGCAGCGTAGGGGCTAGCGGGAGTGTGGGGGCCACAGATACGCAGTATTTT,CASSVGASGSVGATDTQYF
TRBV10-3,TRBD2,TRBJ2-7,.,TGTGCCATCAGTGAGTCCGGCGGGAGGAGTTCCTACGAGCAGTACTTC,CAISESGGRSSYEQYF
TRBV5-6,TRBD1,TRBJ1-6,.,TGTGCCAGCAGCTTGGACCGGACAGGGGCGAATTCACCCCTCCACTTT,CASSLDRTGANSPLHF
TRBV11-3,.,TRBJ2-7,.,TGTGCCAGCAGGGGAACAGGGACCCACGAGCAGTACTTC,CASRGTGTHEQYF
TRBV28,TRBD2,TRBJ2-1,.,TGTGCCAGCAGTCCCTCTAGCGGGAGGGCTGGTGAGCAGTTCTTC,CASSPSSGRAGEQFF
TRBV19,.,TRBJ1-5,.,TGTGCCAGTAGTCCCGCCCCGGGACAGCCCCAGCATTTT,CASSPAPGQPQHF
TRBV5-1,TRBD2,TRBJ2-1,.,TGCGCCAGCACCCGATGGGAGGGAGGGAACAATGAGCAGTTCTTC,CASTRWEGGNNEQFF
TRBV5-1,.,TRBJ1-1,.,TGCGCCAGCAGCTTGGGACAGAAGAACACTGAAGCTTTCTTT,CASSLGQKNTEAFF
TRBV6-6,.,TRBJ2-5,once,TGTGCCAGCAGGAGAGCGGAAGAGACCCAGTACTTC,CASRRAEETQYF
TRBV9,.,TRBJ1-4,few,TGTGCCAGCAGTGGGGGGGGCGGTTCGGAAAAACTGTTTTTT,CASSGGGGSEKLFF
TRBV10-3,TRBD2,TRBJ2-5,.,TGTGCCATCAGTGAACGTGTCGCGGGAGTTTATGAGACCCAGTACTTC,CAISERVAGVYETQYF
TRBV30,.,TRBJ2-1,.,TGTGCCTGGAACAGGGCCCTCTACAATGAGCAGTTCTTC,CAWNRALYNEQFF
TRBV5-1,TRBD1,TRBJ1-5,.,TGCGCCAGCAGCGCCTTAGGACAGGGTAATCAGCCCCAGCATTTT,CASSALGQGNQPQHF
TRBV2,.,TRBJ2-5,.,TGTGCCAGCAACCCGGGCAGGGGAGAGACCCAGTACTTC,CASNPGRGETQYF
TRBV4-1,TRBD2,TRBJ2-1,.,TGCGCCAGCAGCCAAGCTAGCGGGTTTGAGCAGTTCTTC,CASSQASGFEQFF
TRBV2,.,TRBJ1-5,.,TGTGCCAGCAGTCTCCCAGGGGATCAGCCCCAGCATTTT,CASSLPGDQPQHF
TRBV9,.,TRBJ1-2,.,TGTGCCAGCAGCGATACAGGGTCTGGCGGCTACACCTTC,CASSDTGSGGYTF
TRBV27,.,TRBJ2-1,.,TGTGCCAGCAGTTTAAGCTACAGGACTGAGCAGTTCTTC,CASSLSYRTEQFF
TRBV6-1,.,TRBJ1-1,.,TGTGCCAGCAGTACTACAGGTTTCGGCACTGAAGCTTTCTTT,CASSTTGFGTEAFF
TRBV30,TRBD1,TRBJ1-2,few,TGTGCCTGGACAGGGGGCGGCTATGGCTACACCTTC,CAWTGGGYGYTF
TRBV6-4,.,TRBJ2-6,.,TGTGCCAGCAGAGAGTCTGGGGCCAACGGCCTGACTTTC,CASRESGANGLTF
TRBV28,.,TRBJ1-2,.,TGTGCCAGCGGGGGGGGTAACTATGGCTACACCTTC,CASGGGNYGYTF
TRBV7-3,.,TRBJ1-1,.,TGTGCCAGCAGCTTAACGCGGGCGAACACTGAAGCTTTCTTT,CASSLTRANTEAFF